This T cell receptor (beta chain) was sequenced for a study of blood T cell repertoires in COVID-19. Study at large: Sources were T cells, B-cell-depleted T cells, or PBMCs; the material itself was cDNA or gDNA.

The CDR3 covers 14 residues. The germline gives CDR1 MNHEY, CDR2 SVGAGI. In the original analysis: Reference gene primer amplification yielded estimated nucleated cell counts. Repertoires were generated with immunoSEQ multiplex PCR, while TCRdb's copy carries only in-frame clones and drops some. D and trimming were read from the DNA, whereas the V and J calls and clone size are those reported in that table. The sample consists of over 100,000 clones, around 84% of them appearing once. As to this clone: Compared with germline, one end of the junction differs, possibly owing to a read error.

This TCR came from a man aged 60-69 years with acute or convalescent COVID-19. The chain couples TRBV6-5 to TRBJ1-3; D is unclear. The sequenced sample consisted of peripheral blood. DNA of the CDR3: TGTGCCAGCAGATACTCAGCCTCTGGAAACACCATATATTTT. Protein: CASRYSASGNTIYF.